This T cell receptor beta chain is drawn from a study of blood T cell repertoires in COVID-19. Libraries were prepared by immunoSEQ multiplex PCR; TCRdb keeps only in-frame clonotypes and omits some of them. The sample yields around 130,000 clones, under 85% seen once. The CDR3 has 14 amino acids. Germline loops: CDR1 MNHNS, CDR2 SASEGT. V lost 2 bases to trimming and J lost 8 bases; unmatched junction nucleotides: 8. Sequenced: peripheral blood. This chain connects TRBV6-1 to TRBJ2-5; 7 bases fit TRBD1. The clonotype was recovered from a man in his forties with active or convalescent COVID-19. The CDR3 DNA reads TGTGCCAGCAGTGAACCGGGACAGCTCACTACCCAGTACTTC. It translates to CASSEPGQLTTQYF.